A single sample is the source of the 31 T cell receptor beta chains below, sequenced in a study of T cell responses to AZD1222 COVID-19 vaccine. Some clones are missing from TCRdb's copy, which holds only in-frame ones; the method was immunoSEQ multiplex PCR. The profile covers 90,000 to 120,000 clones, with approximately 89% appearing a single time and 20% to 25% taken by the ten largest. Sequencing was performed on peripheral blood, taken on day 0 of AZD1222 vaccination. Receptors were obtained from an adult in good health.

The V and J genes are TRBV30 and TRBJ1-1; the D gene is possibly TRBD1 (6 bases). Trimming removed 7 bases at V and 0 bases at J, with 12 bases between. This CDR3 contains 13 residues. Germline V gene data show CDR1 as GTSNPN and CDR2 as SVGIG (reference sequence). The CDR3 DNA reads TGTGCCTTAACAGGGAACTTGAACACTGAAGCTTTCTTT. This translates into CALTGNLNTEAFF.

The chain recombines TRBV5-5 with TRBJ1-4; 8 bases are shared with TRBD1. This CDR3 contains 15 residues. CDR1 SGHKS and CDR2 YYEKEE come from the germline V gene (reference sequence). V lost 2 bases and J lost 4; bases outside the gene matches: 4. CDR3 DNA: TGTGCCAGCAGCTTACAGACAGGGGTTAATGAAAAACTGTTTTTT. Translation gives CASSLQTGVNEKLFF.

The V call is TRBV7-2, the J call TRBJ2-1, with a possible D match to TRBD2 (6 bases). CDR3 length equals 15 residues. Trimming pared 1 base from V and 6 bases from J, leaving 13 bases between. The germline gives CDR1 SGHTA, CDR2 FQGNSA. CDR3 loop: CASSLDTGGRNEQFF. Here the CDR3 DNA reads TGTGCCAGCAGCTTAGATACCGGGGGTCGCAATGAGCAGTTCTTC. The full variable domain, with the rest looked up from reference TRBV7-2 and TRBJ2-1, is GAGVSQSPSNKVTEKGKDVELRCDPISGHTALYWYRQSLGQGLEFLIYFQGNSAPDKSGLPSDRFSAERTGGSVSTLTIQRTQQEDSAVYLCASSLDTGGRNEQFFGPGTRLTVL.

The chain links TRBV19 to TRBJ1-1; weak D call: TRBD1 (5 bases). The CDR3 covers 13 residues. V lost 7 bases and J lost 4, with 13 bases in between. Germline lookup yields CDR1 LNHDA and CDR2 SQIVND (reference sequence). The CDR3 is CASKGPGGTEAFF. The CDR3 DNA follows: TGTGCCAGTAAGGGGCCGGGGGGCACTGAAGCTTTCTTT.

This rearrangement joins TRBV7-8 to TRBJ2-3; D gene unclear. The V gene lost 3 bases and the J gene lost 6 bases, with 13 bases spanning the gap. CDR3 length equals 14 residues. The germline CDR1 and CDR2 sequences are SGHVS and FQNEAQ. This CDR3 reads CASSLRRSQDTQYF. The CDR3 DNA reads as TGTGCCAGCAGCTTGAGACGGAGCCAGGATACGCAGTATTTT.

This clone was observed a single time. The chain joins TRBV5-1 to TRBJ2-1; D possibly corresponds to TRBD2 (7 bases). Trimming removed 6 bases from V and 7 bases from J, with 11 bases in between. Germline CDR1 reads SGHRS; CDR2 reads YFSETQ. The CDR3 length is 12 residues. CDR3 region: CASKGGRNEQFF. DNA for the CDR3: TGCGCCAGCAAGGGGGGGCGAAATGAGCAGTTCTTC. The full variable domain, its missing parts supplied by reference TRBV5-1 and TRBJ2-1, is KAGVTQTPRYLIKTRGQQVTLSCSPISGHRSVSWYQQTPGQGLQFLFEYFSETQRNKGNFPGRFSGRQFSNSRSEMNVSTLELGDSALYLCASKGGRNEQFFGPGTRLTVL.

This chain links TRBV7-2 with TRBJ2-5; TRBD2 aligns across 8 bases. The CDR3 spans 14 residues. Trimming at V came to 2 bases and at J to 4 bases, leaving 3 bases not matched to a gene. Germline CDR1 is SGHTA and CDR2 is FQGNSA. The CDR3 is CASSLWLAGETQYF. The CDR3 coding sequence is TGTGCCAGCAGCTTATGGCTAGCGGGAGAGACCCAGTACTTC.

The CDR3 here is CASSVAGLTAGWNTQYF. CDR3 DNA: TGTGCCAGCAGCGTAGCGGGGCTCACAGCGGGTTGGAATACGCAGTATTTT. V is TRBV9 and J is TRBJ2-3; possibly TRBD2 for D (6 bases). This CDR3 is built from 17 residues. V was pared by 0 bases and J by 7 bases, with 21 bases between. Germline-derived CDR1 and CDR2 are SGDLS and YYNGEE.

The V and J genes are TRBV6-2 or TRBV6-3 and TRBJ2-3; weak D call: TRBD1 (6 bases). V shed 6 bases and J shed 4 bases, with 14 bases lying between them. This CDR3 region has 14 residues. Germline CDR1 reads MNHEY; CDR2 reads SVGEGT. CDR3 bases: TGTGCCAGCAGCCGAGGGACATACTCAGATACGCAGTATTTT. It codes for CASSRGTYSDTQYF.

This chain connects TRBV27 to TRBJ2-7, with a tentative D call TRBD1 (6 bases). The CDR3 consists of 15 residues. V lost 3 bases to trimming and J lost 1 base, with 13 bases between them. Germline loops: CDR1 MNHEY, CDR2 SMNVEV (reference sequence). The CDR3 spells CASSFNGQLSYEQYF. The DNA of the CDR3 is TGTGCCAGCAGTTTTAATGGACAGCTATCCTACGAGCAGTACTTC.

The rearrangement links TRBV18 to TRBJ1-1; D not certain. Germline values: CDR1 KGHSH, CDR2 LQKENI. V was clipped by 2 bases and J by 4 bases, with 14 bases between them. The CDR3 is made up of 15 amino acids. In nucleotides, the CDR3 is TGTGCCAGCTCACCAAATCTAGCCTCAATCACTGAAGCTTTCTTT. Its protein product is CASSPNLASITEAFF. Full variable domain (rest looked up from reference TRBV18 and TRBJ1-1): NAGVMQNPRHLVRRRGQEARLRCSPMKGHSHVYWYRQLPEEGLKFMVYLQKENIIDESGMPKERFSAEFPKEGPSILRIQQVVRGDSAAYFCASSPNLASITEAFFGQGTRLTVV.

The V call is TRBV10-2, the J call TRBJ2-5; no firm D call. The germline gives CDR1 WSHSY, CDR2 SAAADI. The CDR3 is 10 residues long. Trimming left V 4 bases short and J 10 bases short, with 7 bases between. CDR3 residues: CASSGGNQYF. CDR3 bases: TGCGCCAGCAGTGGCGGCAACCAGTACTTC.

The chain is built from TRBV6-7 and TRBJ2-2; D not certain. TRBV6-7 is classed as an ORF, of uncertain function. V gave up 3 bases and J gave up 0 bases, with 17 bases separating them. This CDR3 contains 18 residues. The CDR3 DNA sequence: TGTGCCAGCAGTTATAGGTCTTGGGTTCCCGCGAACACCGGGGAGCTGTTTTTT. Its protein is CASSYRSWVPANTGELFF.

V is TRBV18 and J is TRBJ1-4, with a possible D match to TRBD1 (5 bases). With 1 base removed from V and 7 bases from J, the gap between germline ends came to 13 bases. The CDR3 is made up of 15 amino acids. CDR1 is KGHSH and CDR2 is LQKENI in the germline V gene. DNA for the CDR3: TGTGCCAGCTCACCACGTCGGGACGGCAGTGAAAAACTGTTTTTT. Residues: CASSPRRDGSEKLFF.

This clone was seen a few times. The chain joins TRBV12-5 to TRBJ2-1, with D perhaps matching TRBD1 (7 bases). V lost 4 bases and J lost 6, with 13 bases in between. This CDR3 has 14 amino acids. Germline lookup yields CDR1 LGHNT and CDR2 FRNRAP. Here the CDR3 reads CASGSQGGGNEQFF. The CDR3 region has the DNA TGTGCTAGTGGTTCTCAGGGGGGAGGCAATGAGCAGTTCTTC.

The gene calls are TRBV19 and TRBJ2-6; D is ambiguous. CDR1 and CDR2 (germline): LNHDA, SQIVND (reference sequence). Trimming took 5 bases from V and 4 from J, leaving 12 bases between them. The CDR3 has 15 amino acids. The DNA for the CDR3 is TGTGCCAGTAGTTCGACGGGTTACGGGGCCAACGTCCTGACTTTC. This codes for CASSSTGYGANVLTF.

This clone was seen more than once but under ten times. This chain links TRBV6-1 with TRBJ2-6; D is ambiguous. The germline CDR1 and CDR2 sequences are MNHNS and SASEGT. V lost 1 base to trimming and J lost 0 bases, with 19 bases between them. The CDR3 extends over 20 amino acids. The CDR3 DNA is TGTGCCAGCAGTGAAGAACCCCCCGTGGGCTTCTACTCTGGGGCCAACGTCCTGACTTTC. Translating it yields CASSEEPPVGFYSGANVLTF.

The chain employs TRBV10-3 and TRBJ1-2; D is possibly TRBD1 (5 bases). This CDR3 has 13 amino acids. CDR1 is ENHRY, CDR2 SYGVKD, per germline. V lost 8 bases and J 8 bases, leaving 18 bases between the germline ends. The CDR3 DNA follows: TGTGCCATCGGGGGAGAGGAGGGTGGCGGCTACACCTTC. Its protein product is CAIGGEEGGGYTF.

This clone was counted a single time. V and J are TRBV9 and TRBJ2-7; 10 bases agree with TRBD1. Germline V gene lookup returns CDR1 SGDLS and CDR2 YYNGEE. The CDR3 spans 14 residues. The junction had 3 bases not matched to a gene; V was cut back by 4 bases and J by 2 bases. In nucleotides, the CDR3 is TGTGCCAGCAGCCCCGGGACAGGGGCCTACGAGCAGTACTTC. Translated, it gives CASSPGTGAYEQYF.

This sequence joins TRBV7-3 and TRBJ2-1, with a tentative D call TRBD2 (7 bases). The CDR3 is made up of 13 amino acids. Germline-derived CDR1 and CDR2 are SGHTA and FQGTGA. The germline V and J ends were trimmed by 3 bases and 6 bases, with 9 bases remaining between them. The CDR3: CASSFGGANEQFF. DNA of the CDR3: TGTGCCAGCAGCTTTGGGGGGGCCAATGAGCAGTTCTTC.

The chain is built from TRBV11-3 and TRBJ2-3; 9 bases align to TRBD2. Germline CDR1 and CDR2: SGHNT and YENEEA. V shed 4 bases and J 8 bases; nucleotides not matched to a gene: 13. CDR3 length: 16 amino acids. This chain's CDR3 is CASSSFLAGGPGTQYF. The DNA of the CDR3 is TGTGCCAGCAGCTCCTTTCTGGCGGGGGGGCCGGGTACGCAGTATTTT.

The V and J genes are TRBV10-2 and TRBJ1-1; D is unclear. The CDR3 sequence is 19 residues long. V was cut by 0 bases and J by 1 base, with 21 bases left in between. Germline CDR1 WSHSY, CDR2 SAAADI. The DNA for the CDR3 is TGCGCCAGCAGTGAGTCGAAGGGTCTCCGGGCGGTCAGGAACACTGAAGCTTTCTTT. Protein sequence: CASSESKGLRAVRNTEAFF.

This clone was found once. V and J are TRBV6-4 and TRBJ2-1; TRBD2 matches at 14 bases. Germline CDR1 MRHNA, CDR2 SNTAGT. Trimming at V came to 5 bases and at J to 6 bases, leaving 6 bases not matched to a gene. The CDR3 is 16 amino acids. The CDR3 sequence: CASSKQGLAGVNEQFF. The CDR3 nucleotides are TGTGCCAGCAGTAAACAGGGACTAGCGGGGGTCAATGAGCAGTTCTTC.

J is TRBJ1-4 and V is TRBV5-1; TRBD1 matches at 7 bases. The CDR3 loop spans 20 amino acids. V trimming: 3 bases; J trimming: 2 bases; junction bases outside the gene matches: 19. CDR1 is SGHRS, CDR2 YFSETQ, per germline. The CDR3 DNA sequence: TGCGCCAGCAGCTCGGTACCAGGGGGTTCGTTGGGATCGACTAATGAAAAACTGTTTTTT. It is translated as CASSSVPGGSLGSTNEKLFF. Together with reference TRBV5-1 and TRBJ1-4, the CDR3 gives the full variable domain: KAGVTQTPRYLIKTRGQQVTLSCSPISGHRSVSWYQQTPGQGLQFLFEYFSETQRNKGNFPGRFSGRQFSNSRSEMNVSTLELGDSALYLCASSSVPGGSLGSTNEKLFFGSGTQLSVL.

This clone appeared a single time. The sample contains more than one DNA sequence encoding this CDR3. V gene TRBV5-1 combines with J gene TRBJ2-7; D ambiguous. The CDR3 has 16 residues. CDR1 and CDR2 (germline): SGHRS, YFSETQ. V gave up 0 bases and J gave up 0 bases, with 13 bases separating them. CDR3 residues: CASSLDSGRSSYEQYF. The DNA for the CDR3 is TGCGCCAGCAGCTTGGATTCAGGTCGTAGCTCCTACGAGCAGTACTTC.

V gene TRBV4-1 combines with J gene TRBJ1-3, with a weak D call TRBD1 (5 bases). The CDR3 totals 16 residues. V lost 0 bases and J 2 bases, leaving 11 bases between the germline ends. Germline-derived CDR1 and CDR2 are MGHRA and YSYEKL. CDR3 bases: TGCGCCAGCAGCCAAGAGGCGGGGGGTACTGGAAACACCATATATTTT. It codes for CASSQEAGGTGNTIYF.

V usage is TRBV6-5 and J usage is TRBJ2-7; D remains unclear. Germline-derived CDR1 and CDR2 are MNHEY and SVGAGI. This CDR3 has 13 amino acids. The V end was cut by 0 bases, the J end by 6 bases, with 9 bases between. As DNA, the CDR3 is TGTGCCAGCAGTTACTCGGCCACCGGCGAGCAGTACTTC. This gives the protein CASSYSATGEQYF.

The V call is TRBV5-4, the J call TRBJ1-3; TRBD1 aligns across 7 bases. V lost 4 bases, J lost 6 bases, and 7 bases stayed unmatched. CDR3 size: 14 residues. CDR1 and CDR2 (germline): SGHNT, YYREEE (reference sequence). The CDR3: CASSDRELENTIYF. The CDR3 nucleotides are TGTGCCAGCAGCGACAGGGAGCTAGAAAACACCATATATTTT. Supplemented by reference TRBV5-4 and TRBJ1-3, the full variable domain reads ETGVTQSPTHLIKTRGQQVTLRCSSQSGHNTVSWYQQALGQGPQFIFQYYREEENGRGNFPPRFSGLQFPNYSSELNVNALELDDSALYLCASSDRELENTIYFGEGSWLTVV.

With respect to this clone: Relative to the germline gene, one junction end is altered; a read error may explain this. This chain links TRBV6-5 with TRBJ2-7; D is uncertain. CDR3 size: 14 residues. Per germline, CDR1 MNHEY and CDR2 SVGAGI. CDR3 in DNA: TGTGCCAGCAGGTACTCTGAGCCGCCAGGCGAGCAGTACTTC. Translation: CASRYSEPPGEQYF.

The J gene is TRBJ1-1, the V gene TRBV19; D gene ambiguous. The CDR3 spans 14 residues. Germline V lookup: CDR1 LNHDA, CDR2 SQIVND (reference sequence). Deletions cut 2 bases from V and 1 base from J, with 8 bases between. Here the CDR3 reads CASSIRIRNTEAFF. The CDR3, as DNA: TGTGCCAGTAGTATAAGGATACGGAACACTGAAGCTTTCTTT.

The chain recombines TRBV18 with TRBJ2-3, with no clear D. CDR1 and CDR2 (germline): KGHSH, LQKENI. The CDR3 covers 17 residues. V dropped 2 bases and J dropped 4 bases, with 19 bases sitting between them. In DNA, the CDR3 is TGTGCCAGCTCACCATTACCCGGGCCCGGCGTAGCAGATACGCAGTATTTT. It codes for CASSPLPGPGVADTQYF.